This T cell receptor (beta chain) was identified in a study of shared clonotypes between healthy human individuals. DNA at 150 to 250 ng, tens of thousands of T cell genomes, went into sorted-subset replicate PCRs. Repertoires were generated with immunoSEQ multiplex PCR, while TCRdb's copy carries only in-frame clones and drops some. The sample lists over a million clones; roughly 96% were seen once. Comments on this clone: Its antigen remains unidentified.

CDR3 length: 17 residues. Trimming stripped 0 bases from V and 0 bases from J, with 14 bases between. The germline gives CDR1 WSHSY, CDR2 SAAADI. Study-wide results and caveats: The study generally estimated greater richness for naive than memory subsets. How much donors shared clonotypes was expected to be affected by sequencing depth.

CD4+ cells were split into CD45RA+ naive and CD45RA-negative memory subsets. This chain links TRBV10-2 with TRBJ1-1; no firm D call. The sequence came from a man aged 25-45 years in good health. The sequenced material came from naive CD4+ T cells sorted from blood. The sample's subset: CD45RA+ positively selected. CDR3 sequence reads: CASSESPWTGMNTEAFF. The CDR3 DNA is TGCGCCAGCAGTGAGTCCCCCTGGACGGGCATGAACACTGAAGCTTTCTTT.